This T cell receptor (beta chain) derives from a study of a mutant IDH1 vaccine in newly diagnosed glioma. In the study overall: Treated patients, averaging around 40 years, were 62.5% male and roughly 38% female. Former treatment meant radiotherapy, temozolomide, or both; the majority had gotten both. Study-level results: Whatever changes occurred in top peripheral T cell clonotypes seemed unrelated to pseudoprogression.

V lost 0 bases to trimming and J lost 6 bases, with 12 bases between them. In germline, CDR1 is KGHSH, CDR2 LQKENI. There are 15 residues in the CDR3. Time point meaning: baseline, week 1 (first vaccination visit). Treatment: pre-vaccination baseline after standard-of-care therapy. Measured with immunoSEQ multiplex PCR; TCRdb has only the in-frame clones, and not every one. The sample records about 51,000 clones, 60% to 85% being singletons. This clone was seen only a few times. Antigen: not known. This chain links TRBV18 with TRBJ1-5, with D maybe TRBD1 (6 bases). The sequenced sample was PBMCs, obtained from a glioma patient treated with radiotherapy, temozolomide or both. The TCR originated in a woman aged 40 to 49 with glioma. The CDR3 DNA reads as TGTGCCAGCTCACCACCGGGGGGCGCCGGTCAGCCCCAGCATTTT. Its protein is CASSPPGGAGQPQHF.